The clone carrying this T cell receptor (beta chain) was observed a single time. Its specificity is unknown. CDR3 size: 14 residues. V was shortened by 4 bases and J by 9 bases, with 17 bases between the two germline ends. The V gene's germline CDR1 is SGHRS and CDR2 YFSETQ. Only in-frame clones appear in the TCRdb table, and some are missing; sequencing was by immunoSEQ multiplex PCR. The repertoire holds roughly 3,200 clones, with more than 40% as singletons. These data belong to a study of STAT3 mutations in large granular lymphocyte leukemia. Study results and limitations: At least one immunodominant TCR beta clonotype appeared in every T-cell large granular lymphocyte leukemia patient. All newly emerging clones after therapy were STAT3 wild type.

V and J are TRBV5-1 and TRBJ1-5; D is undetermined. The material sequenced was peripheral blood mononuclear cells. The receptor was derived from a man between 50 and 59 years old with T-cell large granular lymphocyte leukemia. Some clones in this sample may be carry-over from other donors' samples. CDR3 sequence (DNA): TGCGCCAGCAGCCCGGGTGGAGGGCCGGTGCCCCAGCATTTT. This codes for CASSPGGGPVPQHF.